One T cell receptor (beta chain) is described in this entry. This specimen belongs to a study of blood T cell repertoires in COVID-19. Looking at the study overall: The United States, Italy and Spain supplied acute and convalescent COVID-19 samples.

Trimming cost V 3 bases and J 4 bases, with 9 bases left between them. Germline V gene sequence: CDR1 SGHAT, CDR2 FQNNGV. The CDR3 contains 13 residues. Assay: immunoSEQ multiplex PCR; the TCRdb copy retains only in-frame clones and omits some. Among 85,000 to 130,000 clones listed, approximately 88% were seen once. The V call is TRBV11-2, the J call TRBJ1-2; D unclear. The TCR sequence derives from a man between 60 and 70 years old with acute or convalescent COVID-19. What was sequenced was peripheral blood. The CDR3 spells CASSFNEAYGYTF. CDR3 bases: TGTGCCAGCAGCTTTAATGAAGCCTATGGCTACACCTTC.